This T cell receptor beta chain was observed in a study of a mutant IDH1 vaccine in newly diagnosed glioma. Study information: There were eight vaccinations for patients, given in weeks 1, 3, 5, 7, 11, 15, 19 and 23. Vaccine administration was initiated 4-6 weeks following radiotherapy alone, or with temozolomide cycles. Therapy received beforehand was radiotherapy, temozolomide, or both, with most patients given both.

The CDR3 runs 15 residues. The germline gives CDR1 SEHNR, CDR2 FQNEAQ (reference sequence). V lost 8 bases, J lost 7 bases, and 20 bases lay in between. Note on this clone: What it binds is not known.

The protocol was immunoSEQ multiplex PCR, while the TCRdb copy is restricted to in-frame clones and leaves out a portion. The data contain around 30,000 clones, around 80% of them singletons. Regarding time point: week 23, last vaccination. Every vaccination contained 300 ug of the mutant IDH1 20-mer peptide and was paired with topical imiquimod. The TCR was taken from a young woman with glioma. This chain links TRBV7-9 with TRBJ2-2, with D possibly being TRBD2 (7 bases). Sequenced here: PBMCs, sampled from a glioma patient whose treatment included an IDH1 peptide vaccine. The CDR3 reads CASVNWGGLDGELFF. The CDR3 nucleotides are TGTGCCAGCGTCAACTGGGGGGGCCTTGACGGGGAGCTGTTTTTT.